A selection of T cell receptor beta chains follows, all from one sample in a study of T-cell reconstitution after alpha-beta-depleted transplantation in children. TCRdb ran MiXCR on the PCR reads and lists one entry per CDR3 protein. The table lists around 90,000 distinct CDR3 sequences, about 16% of them singletons. The specimen was PBMCs, mostly from graft donor cells, collected 180 days after TCRalphabeta/CD19-depleted stem cell transplant. The receptor set was obtained from a male patient aged 2-15 years who had a stem cell transplant for acute lymphoblastic leukemia, so the T cells may come from the graft donor. Both conserved end residues are part of each CDR3. The D gene is left open where the match is weak. The size field is filled for only some rows; it gives once, few, many or a size class.

j_call v_call clone_size d_call cdr3_nt cdr3_aa
TRBJ2-3 TRBV3-1 many - TGTGCCAGCAGCCAAGATGGGGCGGGGCGCACAGATACGCAGTATTTT CASSQDGAGRTDTQYF
TRBJ2-7 TRBV10-3 many TRBD1 TGTGCTCACCGGGACAGGGGGGACTACGAGCAGTACTTC CAHRDRGDYEQYF
TRBJ1-1 TRBV2 - - TGTGCCAGCAGTGCCCAGATGAACACTGAAGCTTTCTTT CASSAQMNTEAFF
TRBJ1-2 TRBV6-6 few - TGTGCCAGCTCAGACACGGCTGACTATGGCTACACCTTC CASSDTADYGYTF
TRBJ1-2 TRBV20-1 many - TGCAGTGCTTATACAGGTTATTCTGGCTACACCTTC CSAYTGYSGYTF
TRBJ2-2 TRBV12-3/TRBV12-4 few - TGTGCCAGCAGTCCCCGGGGGCCAGGAGACACCGGGGAGCTGTTTTTT CASSPRGPGDTGELFF
TRBJ2-7 TRBV27 - - TGTGCCAGCAGTTTTCGGGCAGAGACCTACGAGCAGTACTTC CASSFRAETYEQYF
TRBJ2-3 TRBV10-1 once TRBD2 TGCGCCAGCACCGGGGGGGGAATGGATACGCAGTATTTT CASTGGGMDTQYF
TRBJ1-4 TRBV6-2/TRBV6-3 few - TGTGCCAGCAGTTACTCCGACAGTGCCAATGAAAAACTGTTTTTT CASSYSDSANEKLFF
TRBJ2-1 TRBV7-6 - TRBD1 TGTGCCAGCAGATCCGGGACAGGAAAATACAATGAGCAGTTCTTC CASRSGTGKYNEQFF
TRBJ2-6 TRBV12-3/TRBV12-4 many TRBD2 TGTGCCAGCAGTTGGACTAGCGGGGGGGCCTCTGGGGCCAACGTCCTGACTTTC CASSWTSGGASGANVLTF
TRBJ2-3 TRBV5-6 few TRBD2 TGTGCCAGCAGCTTGGAAGCGGGGGGGCCTGTAGATACGCAGTATTTT CASSLEAGGPVDTQYF
TRBJ2-2 TRBV7-2 - - TGTGCCAGCAGCTTACAGGATTCCACCGGGGAGCTGTTTTTT CASSLQDSTGELFF
TRBJ2-3 TRBV20-1 - - TGCAGTGCTCTACAGGGTGGCACAGATACGCAGTATTTT CSALQGGTDTQYF
TRBJ2-1 TRBV25-1 - TRBD1 TGTGCCAGCAGTGAATCATGGACAGGGGCTGTTCGGAATGAGCAGTTCTTC CASSESWTGAVRNEQFF
TRBJ2-7 TRBV5-1 many - TGCGCCAGCAGCACCGGGACCGGGGAGCAGTACTTC CASSTGTGEQYF
TRBJ1-1 TRBV5-1 few TRBD1 TGCGCCAGCAGCTTGGCTGGGGACAGGGCATTTTGGACTGAAGCTTTCTTT CASSLAGDRAFWTEAFF
TRBJ2-7 TRBV18 many - TGTGCCAGCTCACCACCAGTCTCCTACGAGCAGTACTTC CASSPPVSYEQYF
TRBJ1-2 TRBV5-1 few TRBD1 TGCGCCAGCAGCTTACGAAGGACAGGGGACTTCTATGGCTACACCTTC CASSLRRTGDFYGYTF
TRBJ1-6 TRBV5-6 many - TGTGCCAGCAGCTTGGGAAGTTCCCACGGAAATTCACCCCTCCACTTT CASSLGSSHGNSPLHF
TRBJ2-5 TRBV29-1 - TRBD2 TGCAGCGGGATTGAGGGGACTAGCGAAAAGACCCAGTACTTC CSGIEGTSEKTQYF
TRBJ1-4 TRBV25-1 - - TGTGCCAGCAGTGAATGGGAAGATGAAAAACTGTTTTTT CASSEWEDEKLFF
TRBJ2-2 TRBV7-9 - - TGTGCCAGCAGCTTAGAGGGCACCACCGGGGAGCTGTTTTTT CASSLEGTTGELFF
TRBJ1-5 TRBV12-3/TRBV12-4 few - TGTGCCAGCAGTTCCTTTGGAGTGGGGACCCCTAGCAATCAGCCCCAGCATTTT CASSSFGVGTPSNQPQHF
TRBJ2-1 TRBV5-5 few - TGTGCCAGCAGCTTGGTGGGGTGGGAGCAGTTCTTC CASSLVGWEQFF
TRBJ2-1 TRBV20-1 few - TGCAGTGCTAGAGGTGGCACGGCCCCCTACAATGAGCAGTTCTTC CSARGGTAPYNEQFF
TRBJ2-1 TRBV2 - TRBD2 TGTGCCAGCAGGGTAGCGGGGGACTACAATGAGCAGTTCTTC CASRVAGDYNEQFF
TRBJ2-7 TRBV7-6 - - TGTGCCAGCAGCTTAGAGGTGGGGCCCCCCTACGAGCAGTACTTC CASSLEVGPPYEQYF
TRBJ2-5 TRBV4-3 - - TGCGCCAGCAGCCAAGTAAACGGCCAAGAGACCCAGTACTTC CASSQVNGQETQYF
TRBJ1-5 TRBV20-1 - TRBD1 TGCAGTGCCTTCGGACAGGGCAATCAGCCCCAGCATTTT CSAFGQGNQPQHF
TRBJ1-1 TRBV5-1 - TRBD1 TGCGCCAGCAGCTCAATGGACAGGGATGGAACTGAAGCTTTCTTT CASSSMDRDGTEAFF
TRBJ2-2 TRBV20-1 - - TGCAGCACCGGGGAGCTGTTTTTT CSTGELFF
TRBJ1-5 TRBV7-2 few TRBD1 TGTGCCACCGGGACAGGGAGAGATCAGCCCCAGCATTTT CATGTGRDQPQHF
TRBJ2-3 TRBV20-1 - - TGCAGTGCTAGTAGCGTCAGCACAGATACGCAGTATTTT CSASSVSTDTQYF
TRBJ1-3 TRBV5-1 few - TGCGCCAGCAGCTTTAATACAGGGTTAGACACCATATATTTT CASSFNTGLDTIYF
TRBJ1-2 TRBV5-1 - - TGCGCCAGCAGCTCGGAAGGGGGCTACACCTTC CASSSEGGYTF
TRBJ2-5 TRBV29-1 - - TGCAGCGTTGGGGGAGTTGAGACCCAGTACTTC CSVGGVETQYF
TRBJ2-7 TRBV7-9 - TRBD1 TGTGCCAGCAGCTTAGTAGGACAGGGGCCTCTCTACGAGCAGTACTTC CASSLVGQGPLYEQYF
TRBJ2-7 TRBV3-1 - - TGTGCCAGCAGCCAAGTGGCAGCGGGCTACGAGCAGTACTTC CASSQVAAGYEQYF
TRBJ2-7 TRBV12-3/TRBV12-4 - - TGTGCCAGCAGTTTAGCGCTAAAGGGGCTCCGAAACCTCTACGAGCAGTACTTC CASSLALKGLRNLYEQYF
TRBJ1-2 TRBV6-1 many - TGTGCCAGCAGCTGGGACCTTGGGGACTATGGCTACACCTTC CASSWDLGDYGYTF
TRBJ2-7 TRBV6-1 - TRBD1 TGTGCCAGCAGTGAAAGAGAAGGGGGCTTCTACGAGCAGTACTTC CASSEREGGFYEQYF
TRBJ2-5 TRBV12-3/TRBV12-4 few TRBD1 TGTGCCAGCAGACCACAGGGGGGTCAAGAGACCCAGTACTTC CASRPQGGQETQYF
TRBJ2-5 TRBV27 - TRBD1 TGTGCCAGCAGAGGGGGCGAAGAGACCCAGTACTTC CASRGGEETQYF
TRBJ1-2 TRBV18 - - TGTGCCAGCTCCCAAGAGGGGGGATCTTTGGATGGCTACACCTTC CASSQEGGSLDGYTF
TRBJ1-4 TRBV29-1 many - TGCAGCGTCGAGGATGTTTCGGGGCAGGAAAAACTGTTTTTT CSVEDVSGQEKLFF
TRBJ2-7 TRBV7-2 - - TGTGCCAGCAGCTTAGATGCGACGAGGGAGCAGTACTTC CASSLDATREQYF
TRBJ2-1 TRBV6-1 - - TGTGCCAGCAGCCCCGGGACCTTCTCCAATGAGCAGTTCTTC CASSPGTFSNEQFF
TRBJ1-4 TRBV12-3/TRBV12-4 few - TGTGCCAGCAGTCCCGGGTCCCATACAACTAATGAAAAACTGTTTTTT CASSPGSHTTNEKLFF
TRBJ2-1 TRBV20-1 few - TGCAGTGCTAGCCCTCCCGAGGAAAATGAGCAGTTCTTC CSASPPEENEQFF
TRBJ1-1 TRBV11-1 few TRBD1 TGTGCCAGCAGCTTATGGGACAGGACCCTCCCGGTGAACACTGAAGCTTTCTTT CASSLWDRTLPVNTEAFF
TRBJ1-2 TRBV12-3/TRBV12-4 few TRBD1 TGTGCCAGCAGCCGGGCGGGACAGGAATATGGCTACACCTTC CASSRAGQEYGYTF
TRBJ2-1 TRBV20-1 few TRBD2 TGCAGTGCTAGAGTTGCAAGCGGGGGGAGATACAATGAGCAGTTCTTC CSARVASGGRYNEQFF
TRBJ2-6 TRBV12-3/TRBV12-4 few TRBD1 TGTGCCAGCAGACGCGGGACAGGAAGCGGGGCCAACGTCCTGACTTTC CASRRGTGSGANVLTF
TRBJ2-7 TRBV5-5 few TRBD1 TGTGCCAGCAGGGGAGGACAGGGTCGCGACGAGCAGTACTTC CASRGGQGRDEQYF
TRBJ2-4 TRBV6-2/TRBV6-3 few - TGTGCCAGTGGACAGACAAACATTCAGTACTTC CASGQTNIQYF
TRBJ1-2 TRBV10-3 - - TGTGCCATCAGTGAGTCGGTCGGACTATACTATGGCTACACCTTC CAISESVGLYYGYTF
TRBJ2-7 TRBV5-6 few TRBD1 TGTGCCAGCAGCTTAGGGCTAAGGGACAGGCTCTACGAGCAGTACTTC CASSLGLRDRLYEQYF
TRBJ1-5 TRBV12-3/TRBV12-4 once - TGTGCCAGCACTGGGCCGGGCTATTATCAAGCCCAGCATTTT CASTGPGYYQAQHF